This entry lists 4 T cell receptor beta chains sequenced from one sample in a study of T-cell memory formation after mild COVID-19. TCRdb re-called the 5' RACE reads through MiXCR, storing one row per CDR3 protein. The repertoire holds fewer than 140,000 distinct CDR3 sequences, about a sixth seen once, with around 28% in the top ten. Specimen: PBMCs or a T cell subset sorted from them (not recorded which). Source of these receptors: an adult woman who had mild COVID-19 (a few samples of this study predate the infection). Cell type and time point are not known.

The CDR3 bases are TGTGCCAGCAGCTTAGCCCCTGAGGGTATTGTGACAGCTTTCTTT. Its protein is CASSLAPEGIVTAFF. The chain combines TRBV7-8 with TRBJ1-1; D is undetermined. The germline V and J ends were trimmed by 0 bases and 10 bases, with 18 bases remaining between them. This CDR3 has 15 residues. Looked up from germline, CDR1 is SGHVS and CDR2 is FQNEAQ.

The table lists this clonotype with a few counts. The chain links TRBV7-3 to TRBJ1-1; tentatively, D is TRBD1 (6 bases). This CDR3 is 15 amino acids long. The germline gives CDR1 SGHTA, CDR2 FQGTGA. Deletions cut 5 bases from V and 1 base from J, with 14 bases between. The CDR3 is CASSLTGFPNTEAFF. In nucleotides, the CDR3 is TGTGCCAGCAGCCTTACAGGGTTCCCGAACACTGAAGCTTTCTTT.

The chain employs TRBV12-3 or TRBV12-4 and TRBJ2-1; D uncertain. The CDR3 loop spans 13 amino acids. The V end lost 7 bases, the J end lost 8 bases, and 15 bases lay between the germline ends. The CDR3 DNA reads TGTGCCAGCACTCCGGGTCCCTTGGATGAGCAGTTCTTC. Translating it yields CASTPGPLDEQFF.

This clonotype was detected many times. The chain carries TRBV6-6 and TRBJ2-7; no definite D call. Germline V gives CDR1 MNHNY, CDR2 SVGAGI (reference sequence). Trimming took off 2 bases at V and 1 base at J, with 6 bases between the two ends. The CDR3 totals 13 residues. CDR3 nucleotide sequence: TGTGCCAGCAGTTACACTGGTTCCTACGAGCAGTACTTC. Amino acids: CASSYTGSYEQYF.